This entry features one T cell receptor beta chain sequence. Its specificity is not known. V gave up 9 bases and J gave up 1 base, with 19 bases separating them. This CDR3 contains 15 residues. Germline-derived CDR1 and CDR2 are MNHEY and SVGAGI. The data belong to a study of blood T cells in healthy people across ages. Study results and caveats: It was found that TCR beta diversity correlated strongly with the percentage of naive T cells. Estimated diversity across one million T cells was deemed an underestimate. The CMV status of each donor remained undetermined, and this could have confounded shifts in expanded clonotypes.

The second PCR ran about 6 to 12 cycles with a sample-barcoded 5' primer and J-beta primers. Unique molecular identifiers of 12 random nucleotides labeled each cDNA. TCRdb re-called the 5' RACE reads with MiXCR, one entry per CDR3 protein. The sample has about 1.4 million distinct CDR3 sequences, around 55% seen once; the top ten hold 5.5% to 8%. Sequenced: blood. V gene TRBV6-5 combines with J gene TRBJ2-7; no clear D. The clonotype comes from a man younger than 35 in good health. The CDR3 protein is CASIKPVGSSYEQYF. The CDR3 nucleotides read TGTGCCAGTATCAAACCAGTCGGCAGTTCCTACGAGCAGTACTTC.